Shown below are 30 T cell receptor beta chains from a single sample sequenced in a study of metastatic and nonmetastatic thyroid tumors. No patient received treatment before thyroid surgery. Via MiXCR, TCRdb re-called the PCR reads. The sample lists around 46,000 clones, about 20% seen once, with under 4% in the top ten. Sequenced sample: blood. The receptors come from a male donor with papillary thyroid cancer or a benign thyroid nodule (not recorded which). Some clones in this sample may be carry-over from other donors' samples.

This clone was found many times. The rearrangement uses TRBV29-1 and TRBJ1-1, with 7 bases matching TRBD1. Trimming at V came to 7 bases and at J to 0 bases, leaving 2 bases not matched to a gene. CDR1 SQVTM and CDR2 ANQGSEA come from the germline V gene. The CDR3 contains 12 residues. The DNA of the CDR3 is TGCAGCGCAGGGGGGTTGAACACTGAAGCTTTCTTT. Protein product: CSAGGLNTEAFF. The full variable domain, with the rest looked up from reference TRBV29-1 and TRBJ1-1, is SAVISQKPSRDICQRGTSLTIQCQVDSQVTMMFWYRQQPGQSLTLIATANQGSEATYESGFVIDKFPISRPNLTFSTLTVSNMSPEDSSIYLCSAGGLNTEAFFGQGTRLTVV.

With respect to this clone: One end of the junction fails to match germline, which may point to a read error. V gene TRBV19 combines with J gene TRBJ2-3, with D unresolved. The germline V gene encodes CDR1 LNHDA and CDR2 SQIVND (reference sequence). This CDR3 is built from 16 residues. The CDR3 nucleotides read TGTGTCAGTAGTCCCCGACGGGCAGGACCACCAGATACGCATTATTTT. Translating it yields CVSSPRRAGPPDTHYF.

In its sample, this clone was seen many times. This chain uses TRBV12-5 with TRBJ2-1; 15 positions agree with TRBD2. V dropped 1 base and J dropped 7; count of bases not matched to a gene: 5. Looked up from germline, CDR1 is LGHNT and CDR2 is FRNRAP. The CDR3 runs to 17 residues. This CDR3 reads CASGLGLGLAGGNEQFF. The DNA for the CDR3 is TGTGCTAGTGGTTTGGGTCTAGGACTAGCGGGAGGGAATGAGCAGTTCTTC.

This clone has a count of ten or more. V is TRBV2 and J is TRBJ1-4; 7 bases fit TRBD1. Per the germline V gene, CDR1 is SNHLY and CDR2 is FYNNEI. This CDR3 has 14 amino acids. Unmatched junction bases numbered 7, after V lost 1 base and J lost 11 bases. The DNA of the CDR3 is TGTGCCAGCAGTGAAGGAACAGACAGGGCCAAACTGTTTTTT. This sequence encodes CASSEGTDRAKLFF.

This CDR3 reads CASSVAGNQPQHF. In DNA form, the CDR3 reads TGTGCCAGCAGTGTGGCAGGCAATCAGCCCCAGCATTTT. The chain employs TRBV25-1 and TRBJ1-5; D remains ambiguous. Germline CDR1 MGHDK, CDR2 SYGVNS. V gave up 4 bases and J gave up 2 bases, with 6 bases separating them. The CDR3 contains 13 residues. The full variable domain, with the rest looked up from reference TRBV25-1 and TRBJ1-5, is EADIYQTPRYLVIGTGKKITLECSQTMGHDKMYWYQQDPGMELHLIHYSYGVNSTEKGDLSSESTVSRIRTEHFPLTLESARPSHTSQYLCASSVAGNQPQHFGDGTRLSIL.

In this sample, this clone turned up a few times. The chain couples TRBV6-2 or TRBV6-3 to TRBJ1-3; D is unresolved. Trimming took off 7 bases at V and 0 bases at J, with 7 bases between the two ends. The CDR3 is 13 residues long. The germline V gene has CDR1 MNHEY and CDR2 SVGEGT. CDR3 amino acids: CASNGDSGNTIYF. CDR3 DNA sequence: TGTGCCAGCAACGGGGACTCTGGAAACACCATATATTTT.

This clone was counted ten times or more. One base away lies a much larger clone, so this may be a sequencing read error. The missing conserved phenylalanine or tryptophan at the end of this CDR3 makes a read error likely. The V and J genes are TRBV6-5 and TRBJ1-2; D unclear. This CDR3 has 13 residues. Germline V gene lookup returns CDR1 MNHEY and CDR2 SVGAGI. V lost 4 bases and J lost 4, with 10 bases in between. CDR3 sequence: CASSWTDAYGYTS. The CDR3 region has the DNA TGTGCCAGCAGTTGGACGGATGCCTATGGCTACACCTCC.

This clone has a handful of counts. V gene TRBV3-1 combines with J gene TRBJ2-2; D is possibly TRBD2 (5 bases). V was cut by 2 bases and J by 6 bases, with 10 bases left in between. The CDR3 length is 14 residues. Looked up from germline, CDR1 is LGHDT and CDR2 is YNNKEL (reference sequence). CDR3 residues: CASSQSPGAGELFF. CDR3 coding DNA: TGTGCCAGCAGCCAAAGCCCCGGGGCCGGGGAGCTGTTTTTT.

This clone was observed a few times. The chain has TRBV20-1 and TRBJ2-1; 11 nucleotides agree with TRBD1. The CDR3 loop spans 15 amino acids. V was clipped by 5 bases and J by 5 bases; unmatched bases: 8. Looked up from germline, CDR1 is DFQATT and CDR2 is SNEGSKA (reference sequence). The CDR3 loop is CSASWGTGGDNEQFF. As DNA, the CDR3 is TGCAGTGCTTCTTGGGGGACAGGGGGTGACAATGAGCAGTTCTTC.

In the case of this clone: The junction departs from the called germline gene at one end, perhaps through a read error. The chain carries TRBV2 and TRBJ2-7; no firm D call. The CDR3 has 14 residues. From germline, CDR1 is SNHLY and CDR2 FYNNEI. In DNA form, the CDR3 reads TGTGCCAGCATTGAATTACATGGGGTGCGCGAGCAGTACTTC. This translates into CASIELHGVREQYF.

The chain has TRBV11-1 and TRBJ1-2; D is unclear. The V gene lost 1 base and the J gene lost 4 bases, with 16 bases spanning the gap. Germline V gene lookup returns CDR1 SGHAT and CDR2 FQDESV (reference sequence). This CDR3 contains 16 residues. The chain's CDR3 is CASSLGSAGFSYGYTF. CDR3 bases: TGTGCCAGCAGCTTAGGTTCGGCAGGTTTTTCCTATGGCTACACCTTC.

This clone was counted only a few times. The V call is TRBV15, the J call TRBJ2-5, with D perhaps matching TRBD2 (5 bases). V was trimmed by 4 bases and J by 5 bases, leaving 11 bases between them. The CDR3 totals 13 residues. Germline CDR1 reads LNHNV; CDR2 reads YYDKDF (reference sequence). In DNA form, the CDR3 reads TGTGCCACCAGCAACTACGCGGGTGAGACCCAGTACTTC. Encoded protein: CATSNYAGETQYF.

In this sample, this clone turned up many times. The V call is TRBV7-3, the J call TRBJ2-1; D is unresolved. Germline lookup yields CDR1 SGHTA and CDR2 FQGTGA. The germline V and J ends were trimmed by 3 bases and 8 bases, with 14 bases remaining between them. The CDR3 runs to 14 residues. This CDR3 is CASSFGLGRDEQFF. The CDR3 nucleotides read TGTGCCAGCAGCTTCGGGCTTGGTAGGGATGAGCAGTTCTTC. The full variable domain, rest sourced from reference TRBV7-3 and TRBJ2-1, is GAGVSQTPSNKVTEKGKYVELRCDPISGHTALYWYRQSLGQGPEFLIYFQGTGAADDSGLPNDRFFAVRPEGSVSTLKIQRTERGDSAVYLCASSFGLGRDEQFFGPGTRLTVL.

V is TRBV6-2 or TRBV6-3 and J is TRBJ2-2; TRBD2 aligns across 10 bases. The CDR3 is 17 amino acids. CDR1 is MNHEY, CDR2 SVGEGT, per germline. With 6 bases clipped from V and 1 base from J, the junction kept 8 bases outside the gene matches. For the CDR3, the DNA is TGTGCCAGCAGATCGCTAGCGGGAGCCTGGAACACCGGGGAGCTGTTTTTT. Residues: CASRSLAGAWNTGELFF.

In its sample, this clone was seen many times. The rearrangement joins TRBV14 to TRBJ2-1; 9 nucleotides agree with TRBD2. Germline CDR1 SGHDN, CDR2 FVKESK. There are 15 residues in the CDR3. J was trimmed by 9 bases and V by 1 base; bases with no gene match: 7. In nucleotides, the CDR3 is TGTGCCAGCAGCCAAGTATCAAGCGGGAGGAGTGAGCAGTTCTTC. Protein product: CASSQVSSGRSEQFF.

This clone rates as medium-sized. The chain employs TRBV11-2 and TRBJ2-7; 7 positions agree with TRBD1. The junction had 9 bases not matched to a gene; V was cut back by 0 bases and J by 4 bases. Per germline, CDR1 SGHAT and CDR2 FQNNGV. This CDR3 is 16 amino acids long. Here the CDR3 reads CASSLEVSGGFYEQYF. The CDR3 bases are TGTGCCAGCAGCTTAGAGGTCTCAGGGGGATTTTACGAGCAGTACTTC.

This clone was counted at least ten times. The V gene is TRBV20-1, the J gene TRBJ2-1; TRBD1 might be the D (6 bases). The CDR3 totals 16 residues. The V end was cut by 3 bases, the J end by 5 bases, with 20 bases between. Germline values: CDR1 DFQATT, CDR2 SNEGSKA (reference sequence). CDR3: CSARGAIDLRDNEQFF. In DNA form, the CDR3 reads TGCAGTGCTAGGGGGGCGATTGATTTAAGGGACAATGAGCAGTTCTTC.

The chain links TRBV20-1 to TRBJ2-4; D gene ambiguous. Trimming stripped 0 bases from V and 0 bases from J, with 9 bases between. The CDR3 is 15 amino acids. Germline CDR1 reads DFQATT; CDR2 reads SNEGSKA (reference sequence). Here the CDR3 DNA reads TGCAGTGCTAGAGATAGAGATGAAGCCAAAAACATTCAGTACTTC. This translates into CSARDRDEAKNIQYF.

In DNA form, the CDR3 reads TGCGCCAGCAGCTTGGCGGGACATAAGAACACTGAAGCTTTCTTT. Translated, it gives CASSLAGHKNTEAFF. The chain recombines TRBV5-1 with TRBJ1-1; a weak D match, TRBD1 (6 bases). The germline V gene encodes CDR1 SGHRS and CDR2 YFSETQ. CDR3 size: 15 residues. V was trimmed by 0 bases and J by 1 base, leaving 10 bases between them.

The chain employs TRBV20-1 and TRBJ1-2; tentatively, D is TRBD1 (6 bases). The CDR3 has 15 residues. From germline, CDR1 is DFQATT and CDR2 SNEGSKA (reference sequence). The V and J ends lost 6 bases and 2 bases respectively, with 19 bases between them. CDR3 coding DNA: TGCAGTGCAGGGGTGGCAGGGGTTTTGAACTATGGCTACACCTTC. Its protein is CSAGVAGVLNYGYTF.

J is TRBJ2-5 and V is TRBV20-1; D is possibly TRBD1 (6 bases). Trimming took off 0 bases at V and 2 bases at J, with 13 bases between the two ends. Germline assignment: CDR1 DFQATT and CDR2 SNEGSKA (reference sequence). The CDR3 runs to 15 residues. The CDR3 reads CSARDSRGLQETQYF. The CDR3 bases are TGCAGTGCTAGAGATTCCAGGGGCCTTCAAGAGACCCAGTACTTC.

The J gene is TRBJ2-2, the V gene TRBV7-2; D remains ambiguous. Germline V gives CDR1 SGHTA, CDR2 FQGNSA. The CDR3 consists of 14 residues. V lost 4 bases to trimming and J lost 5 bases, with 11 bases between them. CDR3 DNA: TGTGCCAGCAGCTCCTTCCTTCCTACCGGGGAGCTGTTTTTT. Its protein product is CASSSFLPTGELFF.

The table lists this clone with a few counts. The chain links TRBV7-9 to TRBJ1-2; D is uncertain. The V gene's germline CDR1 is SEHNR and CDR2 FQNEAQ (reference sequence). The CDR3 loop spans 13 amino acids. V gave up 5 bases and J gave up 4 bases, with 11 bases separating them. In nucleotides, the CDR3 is TGTGCCAGCAGCCCCCCAACCGGCTATGGCTACACCTTC. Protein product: CASSPPTGYGYTF.

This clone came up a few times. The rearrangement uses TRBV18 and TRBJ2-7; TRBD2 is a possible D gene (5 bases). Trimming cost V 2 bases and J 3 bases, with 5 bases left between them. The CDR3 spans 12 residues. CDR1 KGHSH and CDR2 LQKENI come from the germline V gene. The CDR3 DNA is TGTGCCAGCTCACCAGGGAGCTACGAGCAGTACTTC. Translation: CASSPGSYEQYF.

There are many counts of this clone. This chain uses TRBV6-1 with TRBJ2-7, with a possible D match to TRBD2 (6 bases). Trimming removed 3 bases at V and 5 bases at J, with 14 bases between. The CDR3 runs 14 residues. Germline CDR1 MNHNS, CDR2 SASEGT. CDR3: CASSENGEVHEQYF. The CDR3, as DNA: TGTGCCAGCAGTGAGAACGGGGAGGTCCACGAGCAGTACTTC.

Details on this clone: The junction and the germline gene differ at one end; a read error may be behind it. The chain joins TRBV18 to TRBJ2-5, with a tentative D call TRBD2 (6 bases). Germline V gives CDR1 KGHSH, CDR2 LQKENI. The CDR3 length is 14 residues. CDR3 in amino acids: CASSPPIWEETRYF. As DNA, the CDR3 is TGTGCCAGCTCACCACCCATCTGGGAGGAGACCCGGTACTTC. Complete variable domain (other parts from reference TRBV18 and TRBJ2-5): NAGVMQNPRHLVRRRGQEARLRCSPMKGHSHVYWYRQLPEEGLKFMVYLQKENIIDESGMPKERFSAEFPKEGPSILRIQQVVRGDSAAYFCASSPPIWEETRYFGPGTRLLVL.

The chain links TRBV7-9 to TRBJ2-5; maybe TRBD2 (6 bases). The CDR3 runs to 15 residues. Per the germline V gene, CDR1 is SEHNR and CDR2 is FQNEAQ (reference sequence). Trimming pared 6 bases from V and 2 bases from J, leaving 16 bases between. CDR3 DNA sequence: TGTGCCAGCAGTAGCTGGGCTAGCGTGCAAGAGACCCAGTACTTC. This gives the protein CASSSWASVQETQYF.

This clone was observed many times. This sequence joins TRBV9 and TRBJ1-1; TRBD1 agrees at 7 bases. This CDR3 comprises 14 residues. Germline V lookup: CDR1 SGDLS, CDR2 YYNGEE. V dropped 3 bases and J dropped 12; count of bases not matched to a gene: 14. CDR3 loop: CASSARPLQGETFF. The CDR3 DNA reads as TGTGCCAGCAGCGCCCGACCCCTCCAGGGGGAAACTTTCTTT. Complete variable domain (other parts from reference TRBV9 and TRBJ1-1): DSGVTQTPKHLITATGQRVTLRCSPRSGDLSVYWYQQSLDQGLQFLIQYYNGEERAKGNILERFSAQQFPDLHSELNLSSLELGDSALYFCASSARPLQGETFFGQGTRLTVV.

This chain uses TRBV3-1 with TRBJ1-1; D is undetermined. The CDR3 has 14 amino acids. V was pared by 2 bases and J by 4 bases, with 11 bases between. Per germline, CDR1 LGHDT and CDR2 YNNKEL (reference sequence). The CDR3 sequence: CASSQLSGSTEAFF. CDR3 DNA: TGTGCCAGCAGCCAACTTTCTGGTTCCACTGAAGCTTTCTTT.

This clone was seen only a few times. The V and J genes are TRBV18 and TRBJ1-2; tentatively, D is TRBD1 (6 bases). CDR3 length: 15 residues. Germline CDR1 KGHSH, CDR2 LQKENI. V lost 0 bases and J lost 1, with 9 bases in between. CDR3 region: CASSPPQGFNYGYTF. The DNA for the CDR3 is TGTGCCAGCTCACCACCACAGGGATTTAACTATGGCTACACCTTC.